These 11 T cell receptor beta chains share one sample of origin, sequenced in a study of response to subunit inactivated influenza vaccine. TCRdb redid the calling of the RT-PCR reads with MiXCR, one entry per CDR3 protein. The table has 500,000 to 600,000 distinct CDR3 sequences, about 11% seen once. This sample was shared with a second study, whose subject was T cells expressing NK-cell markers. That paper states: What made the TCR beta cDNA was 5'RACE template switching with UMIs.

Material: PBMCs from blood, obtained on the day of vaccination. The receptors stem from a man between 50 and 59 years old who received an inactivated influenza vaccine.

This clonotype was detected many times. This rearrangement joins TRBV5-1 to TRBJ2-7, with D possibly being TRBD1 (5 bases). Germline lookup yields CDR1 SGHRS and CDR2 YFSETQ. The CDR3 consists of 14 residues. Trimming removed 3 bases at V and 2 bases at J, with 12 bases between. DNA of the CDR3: TGCGCCAGCAGCTACAGCGACAGTCCCTACGAGCAGTACTTC. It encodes CASSYSDSPYEQYF.

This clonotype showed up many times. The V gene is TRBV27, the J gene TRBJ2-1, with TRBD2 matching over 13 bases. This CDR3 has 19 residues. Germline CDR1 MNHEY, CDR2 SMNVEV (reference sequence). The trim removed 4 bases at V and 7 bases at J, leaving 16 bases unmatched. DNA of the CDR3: TGTGCCAGCAGTTCCGGACTAGCGGGAGAGTCGATGATGAGTAATGAGCAGTTCTTC. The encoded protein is CASSSGLAGESMMSNEQFF.

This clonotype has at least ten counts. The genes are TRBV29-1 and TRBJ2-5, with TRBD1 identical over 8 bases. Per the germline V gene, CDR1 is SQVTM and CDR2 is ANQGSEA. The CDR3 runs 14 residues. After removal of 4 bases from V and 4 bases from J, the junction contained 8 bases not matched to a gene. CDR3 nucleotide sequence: TGCAGCGTTGCGCCCCGGACAGGGTCAGAGACCCAGTACTTC. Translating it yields CSVAPRTGSETQYF.

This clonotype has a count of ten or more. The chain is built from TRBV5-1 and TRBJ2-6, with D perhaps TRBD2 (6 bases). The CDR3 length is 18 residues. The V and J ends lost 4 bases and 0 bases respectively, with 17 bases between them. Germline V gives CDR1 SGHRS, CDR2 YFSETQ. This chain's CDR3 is CASSKLLRGGSGANVLTF. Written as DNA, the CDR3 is TGCGCCAGCAGCAAACTGCTTCGGGGAGGCTCTGGGGCCAACGTCCTGACTTTC.

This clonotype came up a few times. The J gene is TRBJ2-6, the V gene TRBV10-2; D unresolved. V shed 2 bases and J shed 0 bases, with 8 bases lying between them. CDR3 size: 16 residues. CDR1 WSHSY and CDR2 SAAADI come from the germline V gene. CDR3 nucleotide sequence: TGCGCCAGCAGTGAGGTTCTAGACTCTGGGGCCAACGTCCTGACTTTC. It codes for CASSEVLDSGANVLTF.

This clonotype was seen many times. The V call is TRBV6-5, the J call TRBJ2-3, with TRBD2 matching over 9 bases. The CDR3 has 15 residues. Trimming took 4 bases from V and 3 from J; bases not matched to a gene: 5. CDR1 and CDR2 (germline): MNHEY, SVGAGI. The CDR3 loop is CASSFYSGSTDTQYF. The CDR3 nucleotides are TGTGCCAGCAGTTTTTATAGCGGGAGTACAGATACGCAGTATTTT.

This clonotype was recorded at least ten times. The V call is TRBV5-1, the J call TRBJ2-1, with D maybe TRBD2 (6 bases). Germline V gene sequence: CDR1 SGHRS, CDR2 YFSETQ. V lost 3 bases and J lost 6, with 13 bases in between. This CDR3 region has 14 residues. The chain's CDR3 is CASSSEGSGNEQFF. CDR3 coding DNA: TGCGCCAGCAGCTCGGAGGGAAGTGGCAATGAGCAGTTCTTC. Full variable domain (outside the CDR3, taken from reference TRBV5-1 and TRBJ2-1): KAGVTQTPRYLIKTRGQQVTLSCSPISGHRSVSWYQQTPGQGLQFLFEYFSETQRNKGNFPGRFSGRQFSNSRSEMNVSTLELGDSALYLCASSSEGSGNEQFFGPGTRLTVL.

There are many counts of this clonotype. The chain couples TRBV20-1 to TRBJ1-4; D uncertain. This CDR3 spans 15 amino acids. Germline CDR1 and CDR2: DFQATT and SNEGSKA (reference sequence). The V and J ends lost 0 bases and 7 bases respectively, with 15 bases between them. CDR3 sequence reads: CSARDLKDWAEKLFF. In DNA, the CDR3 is TGCAGTGCTAGAGATCTAAAGGACTGGGCTGAAAAACTGTTTTTT.

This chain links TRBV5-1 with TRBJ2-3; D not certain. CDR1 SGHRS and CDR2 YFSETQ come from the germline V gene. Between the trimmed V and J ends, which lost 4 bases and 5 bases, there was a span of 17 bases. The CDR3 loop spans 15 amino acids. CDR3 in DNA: TGCGCCAGCAGCCCCCGGACGGATAGGATAGATACGCAGTATTTT. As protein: CASSPRTDRIDTQYF. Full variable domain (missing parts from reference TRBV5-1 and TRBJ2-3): KAGVTQTPRYLIKTRGQQVTLSCSPISGHRSVSWYQQTPGQGLQFLFEYFSETQRNKGNFPGRFSGRQFSNSRSEMNVSTLELGDSALYLCASSPRTDRIDTQYFGPGTRLTVL.

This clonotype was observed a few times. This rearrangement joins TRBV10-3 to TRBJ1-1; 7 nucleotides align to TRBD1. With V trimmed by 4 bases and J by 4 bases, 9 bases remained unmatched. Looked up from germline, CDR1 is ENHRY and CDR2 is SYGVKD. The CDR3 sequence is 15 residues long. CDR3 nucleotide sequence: TGTGCCATCAGTGCCCCGACAGGGTCGGGCACTGAAGCTTTCTTT. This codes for CAISAPTGSGTEAFF.

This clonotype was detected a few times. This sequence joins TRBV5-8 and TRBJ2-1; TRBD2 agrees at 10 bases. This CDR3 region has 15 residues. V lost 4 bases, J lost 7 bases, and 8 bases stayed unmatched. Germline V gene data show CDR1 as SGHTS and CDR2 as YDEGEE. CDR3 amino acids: CASSPPSGSKNEQFF. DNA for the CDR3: TGTGCCAGCAGCCCACCTAGCGGGAGCAAGAATGAGCAGTTCTTC. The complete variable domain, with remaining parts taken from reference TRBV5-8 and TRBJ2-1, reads EAGVTQSPTHLIKTRGQQATLRCSPISGHTSVYWYQQALGLGLQFLLWYDEGEERNRGNFPPRFSGRQFPNYSSELNVNALELEDSALYLCASSPPSGSKNEQFFGPGTRLTVL.